The 12 T cell receptor beta chains below come from one sample, sequenced in a study of OX40 agonist ivuxolimab in advanced cancers. The protocol was immunoSEQ multiplex PCR, while the TCRdb copy is restricted to in-frame clones and leaves out a portion. The table includes 80,000 or so clones, roughly 91% detected once. The source material was CD4+ or CD8+ T cells sorted from blood, sampled in a trial of the OX40 agonist ivuxolimab. All receptors derive from an adult with an advanced solid tumor such as melanoma, head and neck, liver or kidney cancer.

A single count supports this clone. The chain carries TRBV6-6 and TRBJ1-2; the D is unclear. V was clipped by 5 bases and J by 2 bases, with 12 bases between them. The CDR3 consists of 14 residues. Germline CDR1 is MNHNY and CDR2 is SVGAGI (reference sequence). The CDR3 DNA follows: TGTGCCAGCAGTACGATTACAGTAAACTATGGCTACACCTTC. Its translation is CASSTITVNYGYTF.

The rearrangement uses TRBV5-1 and TRBJ1-6; 8 bases are a match to TRBD1. After removal of 2 bases from V and 10 bases from J, the junction contained 8 bases not matched to a gene. This CDR3 contains 15 residues. Per the germline V gene, CDR1 is SGHRS and CDR2 is YFSETQ. This CDR3 reads CASSFFGTGGSPLHF. DNA of the CDR3: TGCGCCAGCAGCTTTTTCGGGACAGGAGGCTCACCCCTCCACTTT.

The chain uses TRBV19 and TRBJ1-2, with 8 nucleotides matching TRBD1. This CDR3 contains 14 residues. Losses at the gene ends were 5 bases for V and 4 bases for J; bases not matched to a gene: 6. Germline CDR1 and CDR2: LNHDA and SQIVND (reference sequence). The CDR3 reads CASSPTGGGYGYTF. The CDR3 DNA is TGTGCCAGTAGTCCCACAGGGGGGGGCTATGGCTACACCTTC.

The chain has TRBV5-4 and TRBJ1-2; 8 nucleotides align to TRBD1. CDR3 length: 14 residues. CDR1 and CDR2 (germline): SGHNT, YYREEE (reference sequence). V was pared by 3 bases and J by 4 bases, with 5 bases of the junction left unmatched. The CDR3 sequence is CASSSGTGTYGYTF. CDR3 in DNA: TGTGCCAGCAGCTCCGGGACAGGTACCTATGGCTACACCTTC.

The CDR3 DNA sequence: TGTGCCAGAAGCTTAGTCCTGAGGCTAGCTGGAAACACCATATATTTT. It is translated as CARSLVLRLAGNTIYF. The chain combines TRBV7-5 with TRBJ1-3. TRBV7-5 is listed as a pseudogene. The CDR3 contains 16 residues.

V usage is TRBV6-1 and J usage is TRBJ1-2; a possible D gene is TRBD1 (5 bases). Germline CDR1 reads MNHNS; CDR2 reads SASEGT. This CDR3 comprises 12 residues. Trimming cost V 8 bases and J 12 bases, with 19 bases left between them. The CDR3 is CASGNPGTPDTF. CDR3 DNA: TGTGCCAGCGGAAATCCCGGGACCCCCGACACCTTC.

This clone was observed a few times. V gene TRBV6-5 combines with J gene TRBJ2-1, with D perhaps TRBD2 (5 bases). The CDR3 spans 14 residues. Germline V gene data show CDR1 as MNHEY and CDR2 as SVGAGI. V lost 5 bases to trimming and J lost 7 bases, with 15 bases between them. CDR3 amino acids: CASSRPGISNEQFF. CDR3 bases: TGTGCCAGCAGTCGGCCGGGAATTTCTAATGAGCAGTTCTTC.

The V and J genes are TRBV19 and TRBJ1-1, with no clear D. The CDR3 consists of 14 residues. Trimming pared 2 bases from V and 4 bases from J, leaving 11 bases between. Germline V gives CDR1 LNHDA, CDR2 SQIVND (reference sequence). DNA for the CDR3: TGTGCCAGTAGTATACAGGCTCGCGGCACTGAAGCTTTCTTT. This translates into CASSIQARGTEAFF.

The chain combines TRBV28 with TRBJ2-7; D is unclear. The V gene's germline CDR1 is MDHEN and CDR2 SYDVKM. The CDR3 has 14 amino acids. V lost 3 bases and J lost 0, with 9 bases in between. CDR3 DNA: TGTGCCAGCAGTTTCTGGGTATCCTCCTACGAGCAGTACTTC. Its translation is CASSFWVSSYEQYF.

The gene calls are TRBV7-6 and TRBJ1-2; 8 bases fit TRBD1. CDR1 is SGHVS and CDR2 is FNYEAQ in the germline V gene. V shed 5 bases and J 2 bases; nucleotides not matched to a gene: 7. CDR3 length equals 15 residues. In DNA form, the CDR3 reads TGTGCCAGCAGCCCCTCCAGGGGGCTAAACTATGGCTACACCTTC. Translating it yields CASSPSRGLNYGYTF.

This clone was detected only once. This sequence joins TRBV7-8 and TRBJ2-1; no clear D. This CDR3 has 15 residues. With 7 bases removed from V and 0 bases from J, the gap between germline ends came to 13 bases. Germline CDR1 is SGHVS and CDR2 is FQNEAQ. The DNA for the CDR3 is TGTGCCAGCATCACTACAACGCACTCCTACAATGAGCAGTTCTTC. Encoded protein: CASITTTHSYNEQFF.

The rearrangement joins TRBV28 to TRBJ2-2, with 10 bases fitting TRBD1. This CDR3 has 16 amino acids. Trimming at V came to 3 bases and at J to 4 bases, leaving 5 bases not matched to a gene. Germline CDR1 reads MDHEN; CDR2 reads SYDVKM. CDR3 sequence: CASSLRTGGFTGELFF. The CDR3 nucleotides are TGTGCCAGCAGTTTGAGGACAGGGGGATTCACCGGGGAGCTGTTTTTT.